The 27 T cell receptor beta chains below come from one sample, sequenced in a study of shared clonotypes between healthy human individuals. Sequenced by immunoSEQ multiplex PCR; TCRdb stores in-frame clones only, minus some. The sample holds over 950,000 clones; about 72% are singletons and the top ten take 0.89%. Material: memory CD4+ T cells from PBMCs. The subset: CD45RA-negative fraction. The receptor source for this set is a man aged 18 to 35 in good health. Some clones in this sample may be carry-over from other donors' samples.

The chain combines TRBV5-8 with TRBJ2-5, with D perhaps matching TRBD1 (7 bases). This CDR3 spans 15 amino acids. V lost 4 bases and J 5 bases, leaving 18 bases between the germline ends. Germline V gene data show CDR1 as SGHTS and CDR2 as YDEGEE. CDR3 nucleotide sequence: TGTGCCAGCAGCGGGCCTGGGGCGGGACAGGAGACCCAGTACTTC. Its protein product is CASSGPGAGQETQYF.

This clone was seen a single time. The V and J genes are TRBV7-2 and TRBJ2-7; 8 bases map to TRBD1. Germline trimming cut 3 bases from V and 6 bases from J; bases unmatched to any gene: 10. The CDR3 extends over 15 amino acids. Germline V gene sequence: CDR1 SGHTA, CDR2 FQGNSA. The DNA for the CDR3 is TGTGCCAGCAGCTTGAGGGGCAGGGGGCCCAGCGAGCAGTACTTC. Amino acids: CASSLRGRGPSEQYF.

The V gene is TRBV5-6, the J gene TRBJ2-7; TRBD1 matches at 10 bases. The V and J ends lost 4 bases and 4 bases, in that order; junction bases with no gene match: 8. The CDR3 consists of 15 residues. The germline V gene has CDR1 SGHDT and CDR2 YYEEEE. The CDR3 nucleotides read TGTGCCAGCAGCCGGGGACCGGGACAGGGGTACGAGCAGTACTTC. Translating gives CASSRGPGQGYEQYF.

This sequence joins TRBV5-1 and TRBJ2-5; D is ambiguous. From germline, CDR1 is SGHRS and CDR2 YFSETQ. The CDR3 consists of 14 residues. Trimming pared 5 bases from V and 4 bases from J, leaving 15 bases between. The CDR3 spells CASSLDPVSETQYF. In DNA form, the CDR3 reads TGCGCCAGCAGTTTAGACCCAGTTTCAGAGACCCAGTACTTC. The full variable domain, completed using reference TRBV5-1 and TRBJ2-5, is KAGVTQTPRYLIKTRGQQVTLSCSPISGHRSVSWYQQTPGQGLQFLFEYFSETQRNKGNFPGRFSGRQFSNSRSEMNVSTLELGDSALYLCASSLDPVSETQYFGPGTRLLVL.

This clone is a singleton in its sample. This rearrangement joins TRBV7-2 to TRBJ2-1, with 7 bases fitting TRBD2. The CDR3 runs to 17 residues. In germline, CDR1 is SGHTA, CDR2 FQGNSA. V gave up 5 bases and J gave up 6 bases; unmatched junction bases: 16. CDR3 protein: CASSGGGRGGPVNEQFF. The CDR3 bases are TGTGCCAGCAGCGGCGGAGGGAGGGGAGGGCCAGTCAATGAGCAGTTCTTC.

The rearrangement uses TRBV7-2 and TRBJ1-1; the D is unclear. The CDR3 has 15 amino acids. The germline V gene encodes CDR1 SGHTA and CDR2 FQGNSA. With 3 bases removed from V and 2 bases from J, the gap between germline ends came to 13 bases. The chain's CDR3 is CASSLFAGLNTEAFF. The CDR3 bases are TGTGCCAGCAGCTTGTTCGCCGGATTAAACACTGAAGCTTTCTTT.

The chain links TRBV30 to TRBJ2-3; TRBD2 aligns across 15 bases. V lost 2 bases and J lost 7; bases outside the gene matches: 4. Germline CDR1 and CDR2: GTSNPN and SVGIG (reference sequence). The CDR3 spans 15 residues. In nucleotides, the CDR3 is TGTGCCTGGAGTCGGACTAGCGGGAGGGGTAATACGCAGTATTTT. The encoded protein is CAWSRTSGRGNTQYF. Supplemented by reference TRBV30 and TRBJ2-3, the full variable domain reads SQTIHQWPATLVQPVGSPLSLECTVEGTSNPNLYWYRQAAGRGLQLLFYSVGIGQISSEVPQNLSASRPQDRQFILSSKKLLLSDSGFYLCAWSRTSGRGNTQYFGPGTRLTVL.

This clone has only a few counts. The rearrangement links TRBV4-1 to TRBJ2-5; 8 nucleotides align to TRBD2. CDR1 is MGHRA, CDR2 YSYEKL, per germline. The trim removed 1 base at V and 12 bases at J, leaving 7 bases unmatched. The CDR3 loop spans 13 amino acids. CDR3 sequence: CASSQVGLAGKYF. CDR3 coding DNA: TGCGCCAGCAGCCAAGTAGGGCTAGCGGGCAAGTACTTC.

The sample holds one count of this clone. The V and J genes are TRBV28 and TRBJ1-5; 8 positions match TRBD1. After removal of 5 bases from V and 4 bases from J, the junction contained 10 bases not matched to a gene. Germline CDR1 and CDR2: MDHEN and SYDVKM. The CDR3 totals 16 residues. The CDR3 sequence is CASSRGGQGRNQPQHF. In nucleotides, the CDR3 is TGTGCCAGCAGTCGGGGTGGACAGGGTAGGAATCAGCCCCAGCATTTT.

The chain couples TRBV30 to TRBJ1-2; no firm D call. Germline CDR1 is GTSNPN and CDR2 is SVGIG (reference sequence). CDR3 length equals 16 residues. V lost 0 bases and J 3 bases, leaving 17 bases between the germline ends. CDR3 loop: CAWSVSRIRVDYGYTF. CDR3 DNA sequence: TGTGCCTGGAGTGTTTCCCGGATACGGGTTGACTATGGCTACACCTTC.

This clone was seen a single time. The CDR3 coding sequence is TGTGCCAGTAGGATGGGGACAGGGGGCACCTATGGCTACACCTTC. It yields the protein CASRMGTGGTYGYTF. This sequence joins TRBV19 and TRBJ1-2; 12 positions agree with TRBD1. This CDR3 region has 15 residues. J was trimmed by 4 bases and V by 6 bases; bases with no gene match: 6. CDR1 LNHDA and CDR2 SQIVND come from the germline V gene (reference sequence).

The chain carries TRBV5-4 and TRBJ1-1; D ambiguous. Trimming cost V 4 bases and J 0 bases, with 13 bases left between them. Germline V gene lookup returns CDR1 SGHNT and CDR2 YYREEE (reference sequence). The CDR3 has 15 residues. The CDR3 protein is CASSNGGVMNTEAFF. The CDR3 DNA reads TGTGCCAGCAGCAACGGCGGCGTTATGAACACTGAAGCTTTCTTT.

This chain uses TRBV7-9 with TRBJ2-5; TRBD1 might be the D (7 bases). The CDR3 is made up of 17 amino acids. Germline V gene data show CDR1 as SEHNR and CDR2 as FQNEAQ (reference sequence). Trimming took off 11 bases at V and 1 base at J, with 26 bases between the two ends. In DNA form, the CDR3 reads TGTGCCGGGGCTGGGGTTTTGCGGGACAGCTTCCAAGAGACCCAGTACTTC. Translating it yields CAGAGVLRDSFQETQYF.

This chain uses TRBV6-1 with TRBJ1-2; D might be TRBD1 (6 bases). This CDR3 spans 15 amino acids. V lost 6 bases and J lost 2, with 16 bases in between. Germline CDR1 reads MNHNS; CDR2 reads SASEGT. In DNA form, the CDR3 reads TGTGCCAGCAGAGGTACGGGACACCTCAACTATGGCTACACCTTC. Its protein product is CASRGTGHLNYGYTF.

This clone has just a few counts. The chain recombines TRBV5-1 with TRBJ2-1; TRBD1 or TRBD2 may be the D gene (6 bases each). This CDR3 is built from 13 residues. V shed 4 bases and J shed 7 bases, with 12 bases lying between them. CDR1 is SGHRS, CDR2 YFSETQ, per germline. CDR3 sequence reads: CASSLDSGNEQFF. For the CDR3, the DNA is TGCGCCAGCAGCCTGGACAGCGGGAATGAGCAGTTCTTC. The full variable domain, its missing parts supplied by reference TRBV5-1 and TRBJ2-1, is KAGVTQTPRYLIKTRGQQVTLSCSPISGHRSVSWYQQTPGQGLQFLFEYFSETQRNKGNFPGRFSGRQFSNSRSEMNVSTLELGDSALYLCASSLDSGNEQFFGPGTRLTVL.

The rearrangement uses TRBV7-8 and TRBJ2-1, with 10 bases fitting TRBD2. CDR3 length: 17 amino acids. Germline V gene lookup returns CDR1 SGHVS and CDR2 FQNEAQ. V was pared by 5 bases and J by 5 bases, with 12 bases of the junction left unmatched. The CDR3 bases are TGTGCCAGCAGCCTACCTAAGGGGCTAGCGGGAGACAATGAGCAGTTCTTC. Amino acid sequence: CASSLPKGLAGDNEQFF.

V usage is TRBV5-8 and J usage is TRBJ1-4, with a possible D match to TRBD1 (5 bases). Germline values: CDR1 SGHTS, CDR2 YDEGEE. V dropped 4 bases and J dropped 6 bases, with 13 bases sitting between them. The CDR3 has 14 amino acids. The DNA of the CDR3 is TGTGCCAGCAGCAAACAGGAGGCGGATGAAAAACTGTTTTTT. Its protein is CASSKQEADEKLFF.

The V call is TRBV5-6, the J call TRBJ2-1; a weak D match, TRBD2 (5 bases). Between the trimmed V and J ends, which lost 5 bases and 10 bases, there was a span of 10 bases. The CDR3 is made up of 11 amino acids. Germline CDR1 is SGHDT and CDR2 is YYEEEE. The CDR3 DNA sequence: TGTGCCAGCAGTCGGAGGCGGGAGCAGTTCTTC. This encodes CASSRRREQFF.

The chain's CDR3 is CASSVGSRDTLNEQYF. The CDR3 region has the DNA TGTGCCAGCAGCGTAGGCTCTAGGGACACGCTTAACGAGCAGTACTTC. The rearrangement joins TRBV9 to TRBJ2-7; possible D gene TRBD1, 6 bases. Trimming removed 0 bases at V and 5 bases at J, with 18 bases between. Germline V CDR1 and CDR2: SGDLS, YYNGEE. The CDR3 spans 16 residues.

This rearrangement joins TRBV30 to TRBJ1-4; D remains unclear. The CDR3 is 14 amino acids. The germline V gene encodes CDR1 GTSNPN and CDR2 SVGIG (reference sequence). The V and J ends lost 3 bases and 4 bases respectively, with 12 bases between them. The CDR3 reads CAWSIPGNNEKLFF. In DNA form, the CDR3 reads TGTGCCTGGAGCATACCGGGGAATAATGAAAAACTGTTTTTT.

The genes are TRBV2 and TRBJ1-2; 12 positions match TRBD1. The CDR3 contains 17 residues. The germline CDR1 and CDR2 sequences are SNHLY and FYNNEI. V gave up 6 bases and J gave up 9 bases; unmatched junction bases: 17. This CDR3 reads CASSKESGTGGERRYTF. CDR3 in DNA: TGTGCCAGCAGCAAAGAGAGTGGGACAGGGGGCGAGAGGCGCTACACCTTC.

This clone is a singleton in its sample. The chain recombines TRBV27 with TRBJ2-1; 10 bases line up with TRBD1. This CDR3 spans 16 amino acids. CDR1 and CDR2 (germline): MNHEY, SMNVEV (reference sequence). V trimming: 2 bases; J trimming: 5 bases; junction bases outside the gene matches: 6. CDR3 sequence reads: CASSLPAGTGDNEQFF. The CDR3 DNA is TGTGCCAGCAGTTTACCCGCCGGGACAGGGGACAATGAGCAGTTCTTC.

V gene TRBV7-6 combines with J gene TRBJ2-1; 7 bases map to TRBD1. Germline loops: CDR1 SGHVS, CDR2 FNYEAQ. The CDR3 length is 13 residues. The V segment lost 4 bases and the J segment 6 bases; nucleotides outside the gene matches: 3. The CDR3 DNA reads as TGTGCCAGCAGCTCCAACAGGGGCAATGAGCAGTTCTTC. Amino acids: CASSSNRGNEQFF.

This clone has just one count. This chain connects TRBV9 to TRBJ2-2; the D gene is possibly TRBD1 (6 bases). Germline-derived CDR1 and CDR2 are SGDLS and YYNGEE. V lost 4 bases and J lost 7, with 20 bases in between. The CDR3 has 16 amino acids. The CDR3 sequence: CASSFAEPRGGGELFF. The CDR3 DNA reads TGTGCCAGCAGCTTTGCGGAGCCCCGAGGGGGCGGGGAGCTGTTTTTT.

This clone was seen a handful of times. This chain joins TRBV11-2 and TRBJ2-5; unclear D gene. V lost 0 bases, J lost 5 bases, and 7 bases lay in between. The CDR3 contains 13 residues. Looked up from germline, CDR1 is SGHAT and CDR2 is FQNNGV. The CDR3 here is CASSLDLGETQYF. The CDR3 nucleotides are TGTGCCAGCAGCTTAGATCTGGGTGAGACCCAGTACTTC.

The gene calls are TRBV19 and TRBJ2-7; tentatively, D is TRBD1 (6 bases). The CDR3 contains 13 residues. Germline assignment: CDR1 LNHDA and CDR2 SQIVND (reference sequence). Trimming left V 8 bases short and J 4 bases short, with 15 bases between. The CDR3, as DNA: TGTGCCAGTGCACAGGGCCCCCTATACGAGCAGTACTTC. This encodes CASAQGPLYEQYF. The full variable domain, with the rest looked up from reference TRBV19 and TRBJ2-7, is DGGITQSPKYLFRKEGQNVTLSCEQNLNHDAMYWYRQDPGQGLRLIYYSQIVNDFQKGDIAEGYSVSREKKESFPLTVTSAQKNPTAFYLCASAQGPLYEQYFGPGTRLTVT.

The sample holds many counts of this clone. This rearrangement joins TRBV6-6 to TRBJ2-7; 8 bases line up with TRBD2. Trimming at V came to 6 bases and at J to 2 bases, leaving 6 bases not matched to a gene. The CDR3 runs 14 residues. Germline assignment: CDR1 MNHNY and CDR2 SVGAGI (reference sequence). CDR3 coding DNA: TGTGCCAGCAGGGGCGGGGGACTAGCCTACGAGCAGTACTTC. It codes for CASRGGGLAYEQYF.